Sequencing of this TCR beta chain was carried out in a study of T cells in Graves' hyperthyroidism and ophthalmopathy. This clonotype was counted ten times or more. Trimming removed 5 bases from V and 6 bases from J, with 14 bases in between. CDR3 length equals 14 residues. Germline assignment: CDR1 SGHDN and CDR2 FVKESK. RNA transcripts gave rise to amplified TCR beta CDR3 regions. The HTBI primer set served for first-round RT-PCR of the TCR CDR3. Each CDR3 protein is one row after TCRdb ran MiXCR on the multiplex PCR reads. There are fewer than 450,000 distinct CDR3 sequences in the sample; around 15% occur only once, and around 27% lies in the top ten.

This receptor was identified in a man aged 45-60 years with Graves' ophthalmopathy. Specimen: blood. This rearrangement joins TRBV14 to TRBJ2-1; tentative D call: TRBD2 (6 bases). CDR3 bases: TGTGCCAGCAGCGCCATACTAGCTTCCAATGAGCAGTTCTTC. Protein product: CASSAILASNEQFF.